A selection of T cell receptor beta chains follows, all from one sample in a study of Ad26.COV2.S vaccination and SARS-CoV-2 variants. This table comes from immunoSEQ multiplex PCR, and its TCRdb copy is limited to in-frame clones, with some not included. The profile shows 350,000 to 400,000 clones, approximately 90% of them singletons. Specimen: peripheral blood, collected in a trial of Ad26.COV2.S vaccine versus placebo. The receptors were sampled from a person aged 18-65 years who received the Ad26.COV2.S COVID-19 vaccine or a placebo. Both conserved end residues are part of each CDR3. D genes are given only for firm matches. Clone size is given for some rows only: seen once, a few or many times, or a class if the clone is expanded.

clone_size | d_call | j_call | v_call | cdr3_aa | cdr3_nt
. | TRBD1 | TRBJ2-7 | TRBV11-2 | CASTQPGQGLQQYF | TGTGCCAGCACCCAGCCGGGACAGGGATTGCAACAGTACTTC
once | . | TRBJ1-2 | TRBV6-1 | CASSEALGLNYGYTF | TGTGCCAGCAGTGAAGCCCTAGGGCTTAACTATGGCTACACCTTC
. | . | TRBJ2-2 | TRBV2 | CASSDSGGESTGELFF | TGTGCCAGCAGTGATTCCGGGGGAGAAAGCACCGGGGAGCTGTTTTTT
. | . | TRBJ1-1 | TRBV4-1 | CASSHDGTWQGNTEAFF | TGCGCCAGCAGCCATGACGGGACATGGCAGGGGAACACTGAAGCTTTCTTT
. | . | TRBJ1-2 | TRBV19 | CASSPGQNYGYTF | TGTGCCAGTAGTCCAGGACAGAACTATGGCTACACCTTC
. | . | TRBJ2-2 | TRBV5-6 | CASSSGTFTGELFF | TGTGCCAGCAGCTCGGGGACATTCACCGGGGAGCTGTTTTTT
. | . | TRBJ1-3 | TRBV19 | CASSRQRGGNTIYF | TGTGCCAGTAGTAGGCAGCGGGGAGGAAACACCATATATTTT
. | TRBD2 | TRBJ2-3 | TRBV20-1 | CSALRGDTQYF | TGCAGTGCTTTGCGGGGGGATACGCAGTATTTT
. | . | TRBJ2-7 | TRBV5-1 | CASQEAETAAYEQYF | TGCGCCAGCCAGGAGGCCGAGACAGCCGCCTACGAGCAGTACTTC
. | TRBD1 | TRBJ2-1 | TRBV27 | CASSKRTGSSYNEQFF | TGTGCCAGCAGTAAACGGACAGGCAGCTCCTACAATGAGCAGTTCTTC
. | . | TRBJ2-7 | TRBV5-8 | CASSLKGWIYEQYF | TGTGCCAGCAGCTTGAAGGGTTGGATTTACGAGCAGTACTTC
. | . | TRBJ1-1 | TRBV18 | CASSPKGQNTEAFF | TGTGCCAGCTCACCAAAGGGACAAAACACTGAAGCTTTCTTT
once | TRBD2 | TRBJ2-5 | TRBV7-2 | CASSSGGGGLGETQYF | TGTGCCAGCAGCTCCGGCGGCGGGGGTCTGGGAGAGACCCAGTACTTC
. | . | TRBJ1-1 | TRBV7-6 | CASSPRARGRKTEAFF | TGTGCCAGCAGCCCACGTGCCCGGGGGCGTAAGACTGAAGCTTTCTTT
. | . | TRBJ2-1 | TRBV3-1/TRBV3-2 | CASRKENYNEQFF | TGTGCCAGCAGAAAGGAGAATTACAATGAGCAGTTCTTC
. | . | TRBJ2-7 | TRBV7-2 | CASSLERGTYEQYF | TGTGCCAGCAGCTTAGAGAGGGGAACCTACGAGCAGTACTTC
. | . | TRBJ1-2 | TRBV10-3 | CAISVSDNYGYTF | TGTGCCATCAGTGTCAGTGATAACTATGGCTACACCTTC
. | TRBD2 | TRBJ2-3 | TRBV5-1 | CASSLAAGGAADTQYF | TGCGCCAGCAGCTTGGCGGCGGGGGGGGCCGCCGATACGCAGTATTTT
. | . | TRBJ2-2 | TRBV7-6 | CASSFQVSGELFF | TGTGCCAGCAGCTTCCAGGTCTCCGGGGAGCTGTTTTTT
. | TRBD2 | TRBJ2-1 | TRBV27 | CASRIAGGLNEQFF | TGTGCCAGCAGGATAGCGGGGGGGCTTAATGAGCAGTTCTTC
. | TRBD2 | TRBJ2-3 | TRBV4-3 | CASSQDPSGPERGTDTQYF | TGCGCCAGCAGCCAAGACCCTAGCGGCCCCGAAAGAGGGACAGATACGCAGTATTTT
once | TRBD2 | TRBJ2-7 | TRBV19 | CASRRLAGSYEQYF | TGTGCCAGTAGGCGTCTAGCGGGCTCCTACGAGCAGTACTTC
. | TRBD2 | TRBJ2-7 | TRBV6-6 | CASSRSVMRGAHYEQYF | TGTGCCAGCAGTCGATCCGTTATGCGGGGGGCCCACTACGAGCAGTACTTC
. | TRBD1 | TRBJ1-1 | TRBV7-8 | CASSPTGTGAGGEAFF | TGTGCCAGCAGTCCTACCGGGACAGGGGCGGGGGGTGAAGCTTTCTTT
once | . | TRBJ1-1 | TRBV11-1 | CASSDMAHDTEAFF | TGTGCCAGCAGCGATATGGCCCATGACACTGAAGCTTTCTTT
. | . | TRBJ1-3 | TRBV7-8 | CASSSRERGTGNTIYF | TGTGCCAGCAGCTCCCGTGAAAGAGGAACGGGAAACACCATATATTTT
. | TRBD1 | TRBJ2-3 | TRBV4-3 | CASSGRTGATDTQYF | TGCGCCAGCAGCGGGCGGACAGGGGCCACAGATACGCAGTATTTT
. | TRBD1 | TRBJ2-5 | TRBV7-8 | CASSRDRGDETQYF | TGTGCCAGCAGCCGAGACAGGGGGGACGAGACCCAGTACTTC
. | TRBD2 | TRBJ2-1 | TRBV19 | CASSITAGVSYNEQFF | TGTGCCAGTAGTATTACGGCGGGGGTCAGCTACAATGAGCAGTTCTTC
once | TRBD1 | TRBJ2-1 | TRBV27 | CASSLSGQGNYNEQFF | TGTGCCAGCAGTTTATCGGGACAGGGGAACTACAATGAGCAGTTCTTC
once | TRBD2 | TRBJ2-3 | TRBV7-2 | CASSLVFATSGGPIDTQYF | TGTGCCAGCAGCTTAGTATTTGCCACTAGCGGGGGGCCCATAGATACGCAGTATTTT
. | . | TRBJ1-3 | TRBV7-9 | CASSLVGTVSGNTIYF | TGTGCCAGCAGCTTAGTAGGCACAGTCTCTGGAAACACCATATATTTT
. | . | TRBJ1-2 | TRBV20-1 | CSAQEGNTF | TGCAGTGCCCAAGAAGGGAACACCTTC
. | TRBD2 | TRBJ2-5 | TRBV10-2 | CASSESGGGLETQYF | TGCGCCAGCAGTGAGTCGGGCGGGGGGTTGGAGACCCAGTACTTC
. | . | TRBJ1-5 | TRBV4-1 | CASSQEAGAYSNQPQHF | TGCGCCAGCAGCCAAGAAGCAGGGGCCTATAGCAATCAGCCCCAGCATTTT
few | . | TRBJ2-1 | TRBV3-1/TRBV3-2 | CASETTGDNEQFF | TGTGCCAGCGAGACTACAGGAGACAATGAGCAGTTCTTC
. | . | TRBJ2-1 | TRBV6-1 | CASSEALGVLYNEQFF | TGTGCCAGCAGTGAAGCGTTAGGGGTGCTCTACAATGAGCAGTTCTTC
. | . | TRBJ1-2 | TRBV5-8 | CASSLARANYGYTF | TGTGCCAGCAGCTTGGCCAGAGCTAACTATGGCTACACCTTC
. | . | TRBJ2-1 | TRBV4-3 | CASSQAWSSYNEQFF | TGCGCCAGCAGCCAAGCCTGGAGCTCCTACAATGAGCAGTTCTTC
. | TRBD1 | TRBJ2-3 | TRBV29-1 | CSAYWTGGTDTQYF | TGCAGCGCCTATTGGACAGGAGGAACAGATACGCAGTATTTT
. | . | TRBJ1-6 | TRBV3-1/TRBV3-2 | CASSQGDPSPLHF | TGTGCCAGCAGCCAAGGGGACCCCTCACCCCTCCACTTT
. | . | TRBJ1-1 | TRBV11-1 | CASSLGGENTEAFF | TGTGCCAGCAGCTTAGGGGGGGAGAACACTGAAGCTTTCTTT
. | . | TRBJ1-1 | TRBV27 | CASSFSKHTEAFF | TGTGCCAGCAGTTTCTCCAAACACACTGAAGCTTTCTTT
many | . | TRBJ2-7 | TRBV10-3 | CAISESSGYYEQYF | TGTGCCATCAGTGAGTCGTCAGGATACTACGAGCAGTACTTC
. | . | TRBJ1-2 | TRBV6-4 | CASSEGAGVTYGYTF | TGTGCCAGCAGTGAAGGGGCCGGAGTTACCTATGGCTACACCTTC
. | TRBD2 | TRBJ2-7 | TRBV5-1 | CASSLRGLAGGGYQYEQYF | TGCGCCAGCAGCCTACGCGGACTAGCGGGGGGAGGATATCAGTACGAGCAGTACTTC
. | TRBD1 | TRBJ1-2 | TRBV27 | CASSPRTGGVVSGYTF | TGTGCCAGCAGTCCCCGGACAGGAGGGGTTGTCTCTGGCTACACCTTC
. | . | TRBJ1-1 | TRBV5-1 | CASSSTLNTEAFF | TGCGCCAGCAGCTCTACACTGAACACTGAAGCTTTCTTT
. | TRBD1 | TRBJ2-2 | TRBV19 | CASSIWTGSDTGELFF | TGTGCCAGTAGTATCTGGACAGGTTCCGACACCGGGGAGCTGTTTTTT
. | . | TRBJ1-1 | TRBV5-4 | CASSLDAMNTEAFF | TGTGCCAGCAGCTTGGATGCGATGAACACTGAAGCTTTCTTT
. | . | TRBJ1-6 | TRBV11-3 | CDSPLDRYNSPLHF | TGTGACAGTCCACTTGACCGTTATAATTCACCCCTCCACTTT
. | TRBD1 | TRBJ2-5 | TRBV10-3 | CATIRDRGVQETQYF | TGTGCCACAATCCGGGACAGGGGGGTCCAAGAGACCCAGTACTTC
. | . | TRBJ2-5 | TRBV5-1 | CASSIGGETQYF | TGCGCCAGCAGCATTGGAGGAGAGACCCAGTACTTC
. | TRBD1 | TRBJ1-5 | TRBV12-5 | CASGLLGRGMVINNQPQHF | TGTGCTAGTGGTTTGTTAGGCAGGGGGATGGTAATTAACAATCAGCCCCAGCATTTT